The present T cell receptor beta chain was sequenced within a study of tumour-infiltrating T cells in Burkitt lymphoma (dated by TCRdb to 2018 to 2020). Regarding the research as a whole: The Burkitt lymphoma cohort included about 80 patients and covered every epidemiological subtype of the disease. TCR repertoire data were compared against clinical outcome, and productive clonality predicted overall survival and progression-free survival independently of established prognostic factors such as age at diagnosis. Study-wide conclusions, independent of this receptor: Several public clonotypes shared across numerous Burkitt lymphoma patients were found, and shared tumour neoantigen selection absent from diffuse large B-cell lymphoma was thereby suggested.

Relative to germline, V is missing 5 bases and J is missing 7 bases, with 6 bases of the junction outside any gene match. The CDR3 numbers 15 residues from cysteine through phenylalanine. Of the read, only the CDR3 DNA is kept; its 45 bases are in frame from base 1. CDR1 and CDR2 (LGHNT, FRNRAP) derive from the germline V gene. The receptor library was made with the immunoSEQ multiplex PCR assay. Here the immuneACCESS table is served through TCRdb, limited to in-frame sequences with V and J called. Missing clones are a known gap in these copies; in checked studies unresolved V genes cover under half, and the rest lacks a known reason. Across this sample there are around 45,000 clones, with roughly 30% seen only once. The ten largest account for around 3% of the sample. Comments on this clone: There is no known antigen for this receptor. Nothing much larger sits one base from this clone, and base qualities are not available.

The chain employs TRBV12-5 and TRBJ2-2; 11 nucleotides in the junction match TRBD1. This clonotype was sampled from a human donor with Burkitt lymphoma. The sample taken for sequencing was tumor tissue. For the CDR3, the sequence is CASGLGTGGIGELFF. The nucleotide sequence reads as follows: TGTGCTAGTGGTCTCGGGACAGGGGGAATCGGGGAGCTGTTTTTT.